One and the same sample provided the 26 T cell receptor beta chains below, sequenced in a study of T cell changes during pregnancy in multiple sclerosis. Sequencing was performed with immunoSEQ multiplex PCR; in TCRdb, only in-frame clones are kept and a portion is missing. The sample consists of about 51,000 clones, 85% to 95% of them appearing once. The sequencing here drew on peripheral blood, taken in the second trimester of pregnancy. The receptors originated from a female donor with multiple sclerosis, enrolled in a pregnancy study.

J is TRBJ2-5 and V is TRBV7-3; tentatively, D is TRBD2 (6 bases). V lost 2 bases to trimming and J lost 5 bases, with 24 bases between them. Germline V lookup: CDR1 SGHTA, CDR2 FQGTGA. This CDR3 contains 18 residues. CDR3 in DNA: TGTGCCAGCAGCTTAGGCGTCGGCGGGGCCCTTGGGGGGGAGACCCAGTACTTC. This encodes CASSLGVGGALGGETQYF.

The gene calls are TRBV28 and TRBJ2-5, with TRBD2 as a possible D gene (6 bases). CDR1 and CDR2 from the germline V gene are MDHEN and SYDVKM. The V end lost 5 bases, the J end lost 5 bases, and 18 bases lay between the germline ends. This CDR3 contains 15 residues. The CDR3 sequence is CASSPLLAFGETQYF. The CDR3 DNA sequence: TGTGCCAGCAGTCCCCTTCTAGCGTTCGGGGAGACCCAGTACTTC.

The chain has TRBV18 and TRBJ2-5; a possible D gene is TRBD2 (6 bases). The CDR3 is 15 residues long. CDR1 is KGHSH and CDR2 is LQKENI in the germline V gene. The V gene lost 0 bases and the J gene lost 1 base, with 9 bases spanning the gap. DNA of the CDR3: TGTGCCAGCTCACCACCGGAGGGCCTCCAAGAGACCCAGTACTTC. Amino acid sequence: CASSPPEGLQETQYF.

The chain combines TRBV28 with TRBJ2-2; the match to TRBD2 covers 7 bases. Germline trimming cut 5 bases from V and 6 bases from J; bases unmatched to any gene: 12. Germline values: CDR1 MDHEN, CDR2 SYDVKM. The CDR3 length is 16 residues. The CDR3 bases are TGTGCCAGCAGTGCTGCCCGGGGCGGGAGTGCCGGGGAGCTGTTTTTT. It codes for CASSAARGGSAGELFF.

The rearrangement joins TRBV15 to TRBJ2-5; tentative D call: TRBD2 (6 bases). Per germline, CDR1 LNHNV and CDR2 YYDKDF (reference sequence). The CDR3 totals 15 residues. Trimming pared 0 bases from V and 1 base from J, leaving 9 bases between. The CDR3 protein is CATSRDPEGQETQYF. CDR3 nucleotide sequence: TGTGCCACCAGCAGAGATCCGGAGGGCCAAGAGACCCAGTACTTC. The full variable domain, its missing parts supplied by reference TRBV15 and TRBJ2-5, is DAMVIQNPRYQVTQFGKPVTLSCSQTLNHNVMYWYQQKSSQAPKLLFHYYDKDFNNEADTPDNFQSRRPNTSFCFLDIRSPGLGDTAMYLCATSRDPEGQETQYFGPGTRLLVL.

This rearrangement joins TRBV29-1 to TRBJ1-1; D not certain. Germline CDR1 is SQVTM and CDR2 is ANQGSEA. V was cut by 4 bases and J by 5 bases, with 17 bases left in between. The CDR3 runs 14 residues. This CDR3 is CSVVPYERETEAFF. In DNA, the CDR3 is TGCAGCGTTGTTCCTTACGAGCGGGAGACTGAAGCTTTCTTT.

The rearrangement joins TRBV29-1 to TRBJ1-1; 10 nucleotides match TRBD1. V lost 4 bases, J lost 1 base, and 6 bases stayed unmatched. Germline-derived CDR1 and CDR2 are SQVTM and ANQGSEA. This CDR3 has 15 amino acids. The CDR3 DNA is TGCAGCGTTGTCGGACAGGGGGTTGAGAACACTGAAGCTTTCTTT. Translation gives CSVVGQGVENTEAFF.

This clone was seen once. J is TRBJ1-2 and V is TRBV5-6; D perhaps matches TRBD1 (5 bases). Germline assignment: CDR1 SGHDT and CDR2 YYEEEE. There are 12 residues in the CDR3. V shed 7 bases and J shed 2 bases, with 9 bases lying between them. The CDR3 sequence: CASWGGNYGYTF. The CDR3 region has the DNA TGTGCCAGCTGGGGGGGGAACTATGGCTACACCTTC.

This clone is a singleton in its sample. The chain uses TRBV5-4 and TRBJ2-1, with TRBD2 identical over 10 bases. The CDR3 has 15 amino acids. Per the germline V gene, CDR1 is SGHNT and CDR2 is YYREEE (reference sequence). The V and J ends lost 4 bases and 4 bases, in that order; junction bases with no gene match: 5. The CDR3 region is CASSRSGRAYNEQFF. The CDR3 nucleotides read TGTGCCAGCAGCAGAAGCGGGAGGGCTTACAATGAGCAGTTCTTC. Full variable domain (outside the CDR3, taken from reference TRBV5-4 and TRBJ2-1): ETGVTQSPTHLIKTRGQQVTLRCSSQSGHNTVSWYQQALGQGPQFIFQYYREEENGRGNFPPRFSGLQFPNYSSELNVNALELDDSALYLCASSRSGRAYNEQFFGPGTRLTVL.

V is TRBV6-6 and J is TRBJ2-2, with TRBD1 identical over 9 bases. The V gene end was trimmed by 6 bases and the J gene end by 4 bases; junction bases not matched to a gene: 6. Germline V gene lookup returns CDR1 MNHNY and CDR2 SVGAGI (reference sequence). CDR3 length equals 15 residues. CDR3 DNA: TGTGCCAGCAGGGAAAGGACAGGGGCCACCGGGGAGCTGTTTTTT. Its protein is CASRERTGATGELFF.

The chain employs TRBV10-3 and TRBJ2-5, with 8 bases lining up with TRBD2. The CDR3 consists of 16 residues. J was trimmed by 4 bases and V by 2 bases; bases with no gene match: 9. Germline CDR1 and CDR2: ENHRY and SYGVKD. The CDR3 nucleotides read TGTGCCATCAGTGAGCGGGAGGGCCTATGGTTAGAGACCCAGTACTTC. It yields the protein CAISEREGLWLETQYF.

The V gene is TRBV14, the J gene TRBJ1-2; unclear D gene. The CDR3 extends over 16 amino acids. V lost 0 bases to trimming and J lost 8 bases, with 19 bases between them. CDR1 is SGHDN, CDR2 FVKESK, per germline. The CDR3 DNA follows: TGTGCCAGCAGCCAAGATGGGAGTGGGCTTCCCGGGGGCTACACCTTC. Protein product: CASSQDGSGLPGGYTF.

J is TRBJ1-1 and V is TRBV19; TRBD1 is a possible D gene (6 bases). V lost 3 bases and J lost 6, with 14 bases in between. CDR3 length: 14 amino acids. Germline V CDR1 and CDR2: LNHDA, SQIVND (reference sequence). CDR3 region: CASSITGSRPEAFF. The CDR3, as DNA: TGTGCCAGTAGTATTACAGGGTCGAGACCTGAAGCTTTCTTT.

This clone was seen once. This chain joins TRBV7-6 and TRBJ1-1, with TRBD1 matching over 7 bases. Per the germline V gene, CDR1 is SGHVS and CDR2 is FNYEAQ. With V trimmed by 1 base and J by 2 bases, 4 bases remained unmatched. There are 15 residues in the CDR3. The CDR3 coding sequence is TGTGCCAGCAGCTTAGTGGCAGGGGGTAACACTGAAGCTTTCTTT. This gives the protein CASSLVAGGNTEAFF. The variable domain in full, completed from reference TRBV7-6 and TRBJ1-1, reads GAGVSQSPRYKVTKRGQDVALRCDPISGHVSLYWYRQALGQGPEFLTYFNYEAQQDKSGLPNDRFSAERPEGSISTLTIQRTEQRDSAMYRCASSLVAGGNTEAFFGQGTRLTVV.

The chain uses TRBV7-8 and TRBJ2-7; 7 bases map to TRBD1. Germline trimming cut 5 bases from V and 6 bases from J; bases unmatched to any gene: 10. CDR3 length: 14 amino acids. The germline gives CDR1 SGHVS, CDR2 FQNEAQ. Here the CDR3 DNA reads TGTGCCAGCAGCAATGACAGGGCCCCCCTCGAGCAGTACTTC. Amino acids: CASSNDRAPLEQYF.

The chain employs TRBV28 and TRBJ2-1; D gene ambiguous. Germline CDR1 reads MDHEN; CDR2 reads SYDVKM. There are 14 residues in the CDR3. With 3 bases removed from V and 0 bases from J, the gap between germline ends came to 6 bases. The DNA for the CDR3 is TGTGCCAGCAGTTTCGACTCCTCCTACAATGAGCAGTTCTTC. This codes for CASSFDSSYNEQFF. The variable domain in full, completed from reference TRBV28 and TRBJ2-1, reads DVKVTQSSRYLVKRTGEKVFLECVQDMDHENMFWYRQDPGLGLRLIYFSYDVKMKEKGDIPEGYSVSREKKERFSLILESASTNQTSMYLCASSFDSSYNEQFFGPGTRLTVL.

V and J are TRBV27 and TRBJ2-1; tentative D call: TRBD1 (6 bases). This CDR3 region has 13 residues. Trimming stripped 5 bases from V and 10 bases from J, with 15 bases between. Germline CDR1 and CDR2: MNHEY and SMNVEV (reference sequence). The CDR3 bases are TGTGCCAGCAGTCTGAGCAGGGGTAACGAGCAGTTCTTC. This gives the protein CASSLSRGNEQFF.

The chain carries TRBV25-1 and TRBJ2-5; 7 nucleotides match TRBD2. CDR3 length: 16 amino acids. Losses at the gene ends were 1 base for V and 4 bases for J; bases not matched to a gene: 9. CDR1 MGHDK and CDR2 SYGVNS come from the germline V gene. The CDR3 here is CASSEWETSPLETQYF. The CDR3 DNA reads as TGTGCCAGCAGTGAATGGGAGACTAGCCCCCTAGAGACCCAGTACTTC.

This clone was detected once. Here the CDR3 DNA reads TGTGCCAGCAGCTTAAGGGGCAGCACAGATACGCAGTATTTT. Translated, it gives CASSLRGSTDTQYF. The J gene is TRBJ2-3, the V gene TRBV7-9, with a weak D call TRBD1 (5 bases). The CDR3 consists of 14 residues. Germline CDR1 reads SEHNR; CDR2 reads FQNEAQ (reference sequence). V gave up 2 bases and J gave up 0 bases, with 6 bases separating them. Full variable domain (missing parts from reference TRBV7-9 and TRBJ2-3): DTGVSQNPRHKITKRGQNVTFRCDPISEHNRLYWYRQTLGQGPEFLTYFQNEAQLEKSRLLSDRFSAERPKGSFSTLEIQRTEQGDSAMYLCASSLRGSTDTQYFGPGTRLTVL.

The chain combines TRBV19 with TRBJ2-1, with 8 bases aligning to TRBD1. Trimming at V came to 3 bases and at J to 3 bases, leaving 4 bases not matched to a gene. The germline CDR1 and CDR2 sequences are LNHDA and SQIVND (reference sequence). This CDR3 contains 15 residues. The CDR3 DNA reads TGTGCCAGTAGTATTGGGGGGACAGGCTACAATGAGCAGTTCTTC. It specifies CASSIGGTGYNEQFF.

The CDR3 protein is CASSQEGQGVDGYTF. The CDR3, as DNA: TGCGCCAGCAGCCAAGAGGGACAGGGGGTGGATGGCTACACCTTC. The rearrangement joins TRBV4-3 to TRBJ1-2, with 11 bases aligning to TRBD1. The CDR3 runs to 15 residues. With V trimmed by 0 bases and J by 6 bases, 3 bases remained unmatched. The V gene's germline CDR1 is LGHNA and CDR2 YSLEER.

This clone was picked up a small number of times. The CDR3 bases are TGTGCCAGCCGACAGACAGGGGAGGGCCACGAGCAGTACTTC. Translating it yields CASRQTGEGHEQYF. The chain joins TRBV28 to TRBJ2-7, with a weak D call TRBD1 (8 bases). CDR3 length: 14 residues. The V gene's germline CDR1 is MDHEN and CDR2 SYDVKM. V was clipped by 8 bases and J by 5 bases, with 19 bases between them.

The gene calls are TRBV29-1 and TRBJ2-3, with D unclear. V was clipped by 3 bases and J by 2 bases, with 3 bases between them. CDR1 is SQVTM and CDR2 is ANQGSEA in the germline V gene. This CDR3 is 11 amino acids long. The CDR3 nucleotides read TGCAGCGTTGACTTCACAGATACGCAGTATTTT. Translation gives CSVDFTDTQYF.

This clone has only one observation. The chain has TRBV7-8 and TRBJ2-2, with 10 bases identical to TRBD2. Per germline, CDR1 SGHVS and CDR2 FQNEAQ. The CDR3 is 17 residues long. Trimming at V came to 5 bases and at J to 4 bases, leaving 10 bases not matched to a gene. CDR3 DNA sequence: TGTGCCAGCAGCCCCTCTACTAGCGGGAAGCGCACCGGGGAGCTGTTTTTT. Its protein is CASSPSTSGKRTGELFF.

The chain carries TRBV5-4 and TRBJ1-1, with 8 positions matching TRBD1. In germline, CDR1 is SGHNT, CDR2 YYREEE (reference sequence). Losses at the gene ends were 3 bases for V and 2 bases for J; bases not matched to a gene: 6. CDR3 size: 15 residues. This CDR3 is CASSSPTGVNTEAFF. The DNA of the CDR3 is TGTGCCAGCAGCTCACCGACAGGGGTAAACACTGAAGCTTTCTTT.

The J gene is TRBJ2-1, the V gene TRBV19; 12 bases line up with TRBD2. This CDR3 region has 17 residues. Germline lookup yields CDR1 LNHDA and CDR2 SQIVND (reference sequence). V was clipped by 7 bases and J by 9 bases; unmatched bases: 16. For the CDR3, the DNA is TGTGCCAGTACCCCTTATGGGCGACTAGCGGGAGAAGGTGAGCAGTTCTTC. It encodes CASTPYGRLAGEGEQFF.